These T cell receptor beta chains were read from a single sample in a study of T cells in Graves' hyperthyroidism and ophthalmopathy. TCRdb itself ran the multiplex PCR reads through MiXCR, one entry per CDR3 protein. The table records fewer than 450,000 distinct CDR3 sequences, about 18% of them present only once. Material: blood. The receptors shown here come from a woman in her twenties or thirties with Graves' hyperthyroidism that later progressed to Graves' ophthalmopathy. Both conserved end residues are part of each CDR3. D genes are given only for firm matches. Rows may omit the clone size; those that give it use once, few, many or a size class.

D,J,V,size,CDR3,DNA
-,TRBJ2-2,TRBV4-2,-,CASSQARQFGTGELFF,TGTGCCAGCAGCCAAGCGCGTCAATTCGGCACCGGGGAGCTGTTTTTT
-,TRBJ1-1,TRBV27,many,CASSLQTVLGTEAFF,TGTGCCAGCAGTCTACAGACAGTGCTAGGTACTGAAGCTTTCTTT
-,TRBJ2-2,TRBV19,few,CASRAVGGELFF,TGTGCCAGTAGGGCGGTTGGCGGGGAGCTGTTTTTT
TRBD2,TRBJ2-7,TRBV11-2,many,CASSLTSGGSSYEQYF,TGTGCCAGCAGCTTAACTAGCGGGGGGAGCTCCTACGAGCAGTACTTC
TRBD1,TRBJ2-7,TRBV6-1,-,CASSEPDRAYEQYF,TGTGCCAGCAGTGAACCCGACAGGGCCTACGAGCAGTACTTC
-,TRBJ1-1,TRBV7-9,few,CASSPRGITEAFF,TGTGCCAGCAGCCCAAGAGGGATCACTGAAGCTTTCTTT
-,TRBJ2-1,TRBV20-1,few,CSASALTGTLYNEQFF,TGCAGTGCATCCGCCTTAACCGGGACTCTCTACAATGAGCAGTTCTTC
-,TRBJ2-1,TRBV11-2,few,CASSPVQQRNNEQFF,TGTGCCAGCAGCCCCGTGCAACAACGGAACAATGAGCAGTTCTTC
TRBD2,TRBJ2-7,TRBV6-2/TRBV6-3,many,CASTVFGTSGGQYEQYF,TGTGCCAGCACCGTCTTCGGGACTAGCGGGGGCCAATACGAGCAGTACTTC
TRBD1,TRBJ2-7,TRBV7-6,few,CASSFSAPGTGFRNEQYF,TGTGCCAGCAGCTTTTCCGCCCCTGGGACAGGGTTTCGGAACGAGCAGTACTTC
-,TRBJ2-3,TRBV27,-,CASTTYSAWGTDTQYF,TGTGCCAGCACCACATACTCCGCGTGGGGCACAGATACGCAGTATTTT
TRBD1,TRBJ1-6,TRBV3-1,-,CASSPGQGGSYNSPLHF,TGTGCCAGCAGCCCCGGACAGGGTGGTTCCTATAATTCACCCCTCCACTTT
-,TRBJ2-1,TRBV9,many,CASSVFPRAYNEQFF,TGTGCCAGCAGCGTCTTCCCCCGAGCCTACAATGAGCAGTTCTTC
TRBD1,TRBJ2-3,TRBV9,-,CASSAGQGSPDTQYF,TGTGCCAGCAGCGCCGGACAGGGGTCGCCAGATACGCAGTATTTT